This TCR beta chain came from a study of cytomegalovirus exposure and HLA in healthy donors. Whole-study findings and limits: The authors listed about 170 TCR beta chains as cytomegalovirus-associated. Under in vitro conditions, three CMV-associated chains were confirmed as specific for CMV antigens.

Among the 90 to 150 subjects of the validation cohort, separate from the roughly 700-subject first cohort, were the donors. Profiled with immunoSEQ multiplex PCR; TCRdb holds only in-frame clones, not every one. The repertoire consists of about 140,000 clones, with about 86% occurring once and the leading ten covering roughly 7.7%. Regarding this clone: Antigen specificity is unknown.

The sequencing input was PBMCs. The TCR comes from a young woman in good health and CMV-seropositive.

The DNA of the CDR3 is TGTGCCAGCAGCTTATCTCCCGGGACAGGGGATAATTCACCCCTCCACTTT. It codes for CASSLSPGTGDNSPLHF. The rearrangement uses TRBV11-2 and TRBJ1-6; 10 positions match TRBD1. This CDR3 has 17 amino acids. After removal of 2 bases from V and 5 bases from J, the junction contained 6 bases not matched to a gene. Per the germline V gene, CDR1 is SGHAT and CDR2 is FQNNGV.